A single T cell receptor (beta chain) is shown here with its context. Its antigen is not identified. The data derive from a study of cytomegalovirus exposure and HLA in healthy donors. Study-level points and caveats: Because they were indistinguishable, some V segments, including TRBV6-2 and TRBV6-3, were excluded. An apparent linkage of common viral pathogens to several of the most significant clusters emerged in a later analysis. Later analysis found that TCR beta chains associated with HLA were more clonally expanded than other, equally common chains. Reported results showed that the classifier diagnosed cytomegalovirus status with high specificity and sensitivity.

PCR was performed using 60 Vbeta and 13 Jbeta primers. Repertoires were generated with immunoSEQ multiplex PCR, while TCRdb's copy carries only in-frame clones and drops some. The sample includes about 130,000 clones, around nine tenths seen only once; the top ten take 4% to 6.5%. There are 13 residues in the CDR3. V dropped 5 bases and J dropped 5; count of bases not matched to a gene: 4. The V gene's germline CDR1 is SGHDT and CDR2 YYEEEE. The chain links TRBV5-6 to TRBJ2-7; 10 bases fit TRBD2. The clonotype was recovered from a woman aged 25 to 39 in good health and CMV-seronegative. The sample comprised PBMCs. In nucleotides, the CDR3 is TGTGCCAGCAGGTTAGCGGGAGGAGACGAGCAGTACTTC. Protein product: CASRLAGGDEQYF.